These 15 T cell receptor beta chains were sequenced from one sample in a study of shared clonotypes between healthy human individuals. Here immunoSEQ multiplex PCR was the method, and the copy in TCRdb shows in-frame clones only, minus some. The sample lists under 1,100,000 clones, about four fifths occurring once. The sample comprised memory CD4+ T cells from PBMCs. Subset denoted: CD45RA-negative fraction. These receptors all stem from a man aged 18 to 29 in good health. Some clones in this sample may be carry-over from other donors' samples.

On this clone itself: A much bigger clone sits one base away, suggesting this may be a read error. Other DNA sequences within the sample encode an identical CDR3. This rearrangement joins TRBV28 to TRBJ2-7; possibly TRBD1 for D (6 bases). V dropped 6 bases and J dropped 3 bases, with 21 bases sitting between them. The CDR3 has 16 amino acids. CDR1 is MDHEN and CDR2 is SYDVKM in the germline V gene. The CDR3 here is CASRSWAQGRIYEQYF. The CDR3 DNA reads TGTGCCAGCAGGTCCTGGGCCCAGGGGCGGATCTACGAGCAGTACTTC.

The rearrangement uses TRBV4-3 and TRBJ1-1; tentative D call: TRBD1 (6 bases). This CDR3 region has 15 residues. CDR1 is LGHNA, CDR2 YSLEER, per germline. Between the trimmed V and J ends, which lost 1 base and 0 bases, there was a span of 9 bases. CDR3 nucleotide sequence: TGCGCCAGCAGCCAAGGGACAGAGGTGAACACTGAAGCTTTCTTT. It codes for CASSQGTEVNTEAFF.

The rearrangement links TRBV6-5 to TRBJ1-1; 7 positions agree with TRBD1. Germline assignment: CDR1 MNHEY and CDR2 SVGAGI. The V gene end was trimmed by 6 bases and the J gene end by 11 bases; junction bases not matched to a gene: 12. CDR3 length: 13 amino acids. The CDR3 DNA reads as TGTGCCAGCAGCAACGGAGGGGGCGCGGGGGCTTTCTTT. The encoded protein is CASSNGGGAGAFF.

The chain carries TRBV5-4 and TRBJ2-3, with 14 positions matching TRBD2. Germline CDR1 reads SGHNT; CDR2 reads YYREEE (reference sequence). The CDR3 spans 16 residues. With V trimmed by 4 bases and J by 5 bases, 6 bases remained unmatched. The CDR3 sequence is CASSPGLAGVGDTQYF. DNA for the CDR3: TGTGCCAGCAGCCCGGGACTAGCGGGAGTTGGAGATACGCAGTATTTT.

V is TRBV27 and J is TRBJ2-7; 10 bases agree with TRBD1. Germline V lookup: CDR1 MNHEY, CDR2 SMNVEV (reference sequence). The V and J ends lost 5 bases and 4 bases, in that order; junction bases with no gene match: 5. The CDR3 covers 14 residues. CDR3 sequence (DNA): TGTGCCAGCAGTCCCGACAGGGGGCTTTACGAGCAGTACTTC. Its protein is CASSPDRGLYEQYF.

The rearrangement uses TRBV19 and TRBJ2-7; D may be TRBD1 (5 bases). The CDR3 sequence is 13 residues long. Germline assignment: CDR1 LNHDA and CDR2 SQIVND (reference sequence). Trimming pared 3 bases from V and 5 bases from J, leaving 11 bases between. The CDR3 spells CASSMGLLDEQYF. The CDR3 DNA sequence: TGTGCCAGTAGTATGGGGCTCTTGGACGAGCAGTACTTC.

This sequence joins TRBV28 and TRBJ1-4; 9 bases line up with TRBD1. Germline CDR1 is MDHEN and CDR2 is SYDVKM. V gave up 5 bases and J gave up 4 bases; unmatched junction bases: 5. The CDR3 consists of 15 residues. The CDR3 loop reads CASSPDRGYNEKLFF. The CDR3 coding sequence is TGTGCCAGCAGTCCAGACAGGGGGTATAATGAAAAACTGTTTTTT.

This clone was seen a handful of times. J is TRBJ1-2 and V is TRBV7-2, with D maybe TRBD1 (5 bases). V was pared by 5 bases and J by 2 bases, with 12 bases between. This CDR3 spans 14 amino acids. Germline-derived CDR1 and CDR2 are SGHTA and FQGNSA. The DNA of the CDR3 is TGTGCCAGCAGCCCCCGACAGCTAAACTATGGCTACACCTTC. This translates into CASSPRQLNYGYTF.

This clone was counted between two and nine times. The J gene is TRBJ1-1, the V gene TRBV19; D gene ambiguous. Trimming cost V 8 bases and J 6 bases, with 16 bases left between them. This CDR3 contains 13 residues. Germline values: CDR1 LNHDA, CDR2 SQIVND (reference sequence). Here the CDR3 DNA reads TGTGCCAGTCGAGACCCTTTTAAGGCTGAAGCTTTCTTT. It codes for CASRDPFKAEAFF.

This chain joins TRBV28 and TRBJ2-3; TRBD1 matches at 7 bases. Trimming removed 6 bases from V and 7 bases from J; junction bases left unmatched: 10. The length of the CDR3 is 14 residues. The germline gives CDR1 MDHEN, CDR2 SYDVKM. The CDR3 region is CASSQGQPPYTQYF. CDR3 DNA: TGTGCCAGCAGCCAGGGACAGCCGCCTTATACGCAGTATTTT.

The chain joins TRBV5-1 to TRBJ2-3; D perhaps matches TRBD1 (5 bases). Deletions cut 4 bases from V and 1 base from J, with 13 bases between. The V gene's germline CDR1 is SGHRS and CDR2 YFSETQ. This CDR3 has 15 residues. The CDR3 loop is CASSLSQGRTDTQYF. Here the CDR3 DNA reads TGCGCCAGCAGCCTCAGTCAGGGCCGCACAGATACGCAGTATTTT.

The CDR3 region is CASSVGGGRETQYF. As DNA, the CDR3 is TGTGCCAGCAGCGTAGGGGGCGGGAGGGAGACCCAGTACTTC. The rearrangement links TRBV7-9 to TRBJ2-5, with D possibly TRBD2 on 8 matching bases. This CDR3 region has 14 residues. The germline V gene has CDR1 SEHNR and CDR2 FQNEAQ (reference sequence). Trimming removed 5 bases from V and 5 bases from J, with 15 bases in between.

The chain combines TRBV6-6 with TRBJ2-4, with D hard to call. The V gene's germline CDR1 is MNHNY and CDR2 SVGAGI (reference sequence). V lost 6 bases to trimming and J lost 5 bases, with 14 bases between them. The CDR3 is 14 amino acids. CDR3 DNA: TGTGCCAGCAGCTGGGGAAGGGCGGAAAACATTCAGTACTTC. Its translation: CASSWGRAENIQYF.

This clone has a handful of counts. This chain uses TRBV10-1 with TRBJ2-2; D is unresolved. There are 14 residues in the CDR3. V was clipped by 7 bases and J by 3 bases, with 12 bases between them. Germline V CDR1 and CDR2: WNHNN, SYGVQD (reference sequence). CDR3 region: CASNRDLDTGELFF. Written as DNA, the CDR3 is TGCGCCAGCAATAGGGATTTGGACACCGGGGAGCTGTTTTTT.

This clone was observed a few times. The chain recombines TRBV5-1 with TRBJ1-5, with 7 bases fitting TRBD1. CDR3 length: 15 amino acids. After removal of 0 bases from V and 7 bases from J, the junction contained 7 bases not matched to a gene. CDR1 and CDR2 from the germline V gene are SGHRS and YFSETQ. CDR3 sequence reads: CASSLGDSKVQPQHF. The CDR3 region has the DNA TGCGCCAGCAGCTTGGGGGACAGTAAAGTCCAGCCCCAGCATTTT.